The T cell receptor beta chain described here comes from a study of blood T cell repertoires in COVID-19. Sequencing used immunoSEQ multiplex PCR; TCRdb keeps in-frame clones, though not all of them. Of around 61,000 clones listed, roughly 90% are singletons. J gave up 0 bases and V 1 base, and 2 bases lay outside the gene matches. CDR3 length: 15 residues. Germline V lookup: CDR1 SGHDN, CDR2 FVKESK. The chain recombines TRBV14 with TRBJ1-1; 7 bases fit TRBD1. Sequencing used peripheral blood. The sequence came from a man in his sixties with acute or convalescent COVID-19. Here the CDR3 DNA reads TGTGCCAGCAGCCAAGCACAGGGGATGAACACTGAAGCTTTCTTT. Amino acids: CASSQAQGMNTEAFF. Together with reference TRBV14 and TRBJ1-1, the CDR3 gives the full variable domain: EAGVTQFPSHSVIEKGQTVTLRCDPISGHDNLYWYRRVMGKEIKFLLHFVKESKQDESGMPNNRFLAERTGGTYSTLKVQPAELEDSGVYFCASSQAQGMNTEAFFGQGTRLTVV.